This T cell receptor beta chain came from a study of cytomegalovirus exposure and HLA in healthy donors. Study observations and caveats: High specificity and sensitivity for cytomegalovirus status were reported for the classifier.

In the PCR, 60 Vbeta and 13 Jbeta primers were used. Measured with immunoSEQ multiplex PCR; TCRdb has only the in-frame clones, and not every one. The table records roughly 99,000 clones, over 65% of them present only once. This CDR3 has 17 residues. Trimming took off 2 bases at V and 2 bases at J, with 17 bases between the two ends. Per the germline V gene, CDR1 is MGHRA and CDR2 is YSYEKL. The donors (healthy individuals) were bone marrow donors. A remark on this clone: Its matching antigen is unknown.

The chain carries TRBV4-1 and TRBJ2-3; D may be TRBD2 (7 bases). This clonotype was sampled from a woman aged 40 to 50 in good health and CMV-seropositive. The sample was PBMCs. Written as DNA, the CDR3 is TGCGCCAGCAGCCAATCCCGACTGGGGGGGGCCACAGATACGCAGTATTTT. As protein: CASSQSRLGGATDTQYF.